This TCR beta chain was identified during a study of blood T cell repertoires in COVID-19 (TCRdb year 2020). Background on the whole study: Samples from collaborators originated in the United States, Italy and Spain and spanned both the acute and convalescent phases of COVID-19. The prospective study material was composed of cDNA or gDNA derived from T cells, B-cell-depleted T cells, or PBMCs. The dataset comprised deeply sampled blood TCRbeta repertoires from subjects exposed to, actively infected with, or recovered from COVID-19. The repertoires were made available in a free public database intended to serve as a resource for research on the immune response to SARS-CoV-2. Samples were obtained from the ongoing ImmuneRACE study (first 160 participants) and from over 1,000 subjects provided by 6 global collaborators. The sample metadata nearly always contained a de-identified subject ID, COVID-19 status, age in years and sex. Where HLA class I and class II types were available, the types were taken from metadata supplied by the sample provider, not from assay-based typing.

CDR3 length: 13 amino acids, cysteine to phenylalanine. Just CDR3 DNA is preserved here, 39 bases in frame from base 1. Sequences ENHRY (CDR1) and SYGVKD (CDR2) are obtained from the germline V gene. V loses 2 bases, J loses 2 bases, and the germline ends lie 6 bases apart. Comment on this clone: This receptor's antigen is unknown. The record has no base qualities; no much larger clone is one base away. Additional DNA sequences in this sample encode the identical CDR3.

Study-wide conclusions, independent of this receptor: How much clinical and demographic metadata was included differed by source and by participant, and the metadata was provided uncurated.

Enrolling through a virtual design, the prospective study's participants ranged in age from roughly 18 to 95 years and lived across 20 to 30 United States geographic areas. Cohort assignment in the prospective study relied on participant-reported clinical history from a screening survey and a study questionnaire. ImmuneRACE Cohort 3 recovered participants were defined by two consecutive negative NP/OP PCR tests, healthcare professional clearance, or symptom resolution. Mobile phlebotomists in the prospective study collected whole blood, serum and a nasopharyngeal or oropharyngeal swab from every participant. Additional blood draws and questionnaires over a 2-month period could optionally be provided by prospective study participants. Blood samples from the prospective study were shipped frozen or at room temperature prior to DNA extraction. TCRbeta CDR3 regions were amplified from genomic DNA by means of the immunoSEQ Assay, a bias-controlled multiplex PCR. The paper's processing steps were these. The number of nucleated cells in each sample was estimated by amplification of reference gene primers within the assay. To quantify the absolute abundance of each unique TCRbeta CDR3 rearrangement, sequence reads were collapsed and filtered. For each sample, productive Simpson clonality was calculated as the square root of Simpson's diversity index across productive rearrangements. This immuneACCESS table, as held by TCRdb, lists in-frame sequences with V and J called but not all clones. Of the missing ones, under half trace to an unresolved V gene in checked studies; the others have no known cause. V, J and clone size were drawn from that table, and D and trimming were deduced from the DNA. Across this sample there are some 330,000 clones, with about four fifths seen only once. 5% to 5.5% of the sample is taken by the ten largest.

The chain uses TRBV10-3 and TRBJ1-2; the D gene cannot be resolved reliably. The clonotype comes from a woman between 50 and 59 years old who had recovered from COVID-19. The specimen sequenced was PBMCs or T cells enriched from blood (not recorded which). The CDR3 region reads CAISEGQNYGYTF. The nucleotide sequence reads TGTGCCATCAGTGAGGGGCAGAACTATGGCTACACCTTC.